One and the same sample provided the 22 T cell receptor beta chains below, sequenced in a study of shared clonotypes between healthy human individuals. Produced via immunoSEQ multiplex PCR; TCRdb's table is partial and in-frame only. The sample consists of more than 1,200,000 clones, about 98.5% of them appearing once. Input material: naive CD4+ T cells sorted from blood. Sample subset: CD45RA+ positively selected. The receptors were gathered from a man aged 30 to 45 in good health.

The chain recombines TRBV6-1 with TRBJ1-4; D gene uncertain. The germline gives CDR1 MNHNS, CDR2 SASEGT. The CDR3 loop spans 15 amino acids. Trimming stripped 2 bases from V and 10 bases from J, with 17 bases between. CDR3 sequence reads: CASSEHFAASGKLFF. CDR3 coding DNA: TGTGCCAGCAGTGAACATTTCGCAGCCTCTGGAAAACTGTTTTTT.

This clone appeared once. The same CDR3 is also encoded by other DNA sequences in this sample. This chain connects TRBV7-9 to TRBJ1-3; D call uncertain. The CDR3 is 14 amino acids. The germline gives CDR1 SEHNR, CDR2 FQNEAQ (reference sequence). Trimming stripped 1 base from V and 1 base from J, with 5 bases between. CDR3 sequence (DNA): TGTGCCAGCAGCTTAGGGGTTTCTGGAAACACCATATATTTT. Protein: CASSLGVSGNTIYF.

The chain employs TRBV9 and TRBJ2-7; TRBD2 aligns across 9 bases. The CDR3 has 17 amino acids. V lost 0 bases to trimming and J lost 5 bases; unmatched junction nucleotides: 12. Germline CDR1 is SGDLS and CDR2 is YYNGEE. Written as DNA, the CDR3 is TGTGCCAGCAGCGTAGCCCCGGCGGGAGGGCCTAGCCACGAGCAGTACTTC. It codes for CASSVAPAGGPSHEQYF.

The rearrangement uses TRBV10-3 and TRBJ2-7; 8 nucleotides match TRBD2. Germline values: CDR1 ENHRY, CDR2 SYGVKD. This CDR3 is built from 14 residues. Germline trimming cut 10 bases from V and 1 base from J; bases unmatched to any gene: 9. In nucleotides, the CDR3 is TGTGCCACTCAGGGTAGCGGGGTTTCCTACGAGCAGTACTTC. This encodes CATQGSGVSYEQYF.

The chain joins TRBV5-4 to TRBJ2-2, with D possibly TRBD1 on 5 matching bases. The CDR3 consists of 15 residues. Trimming left V 0 bases short and J 1 base short, with 7 bases between. Looked up from germline, CDR1 is SGHNT and CDR2 is YYREEE (reference sequence). The CDR3 coding sequence is TGTGCCAGCAGCTTGGCCAGGGTGAACACCGGGGAGCTGTTTTTT. Translated, it gives CASSLARVNTGELFF.

This clone was seen just once. In nucleotides, the CDR3 is TGCGCCAGCAAGACAGGGGGATGGGAGGAAAAACTGTTTTTT. Translating gives CASKTGGWEEKLFF. This chain uses TRBV10-2 with TRBJ1-4; 9 nucleotides align to TRBD1. The CDR3 totals 14 residues. Trimming cost V 7 bases and J 8 bases; bases outside gene matches: 8. Germline-derived CDR1 and CDR2 are WSHSY and SAAADI.

Points on this clone: Other DNA sequences in this sample translate to the same CDR3. This sequence joins TRBV5-1 and TRBJ1-5, with D possibly being TRBD1 (6 bases). Trimming removed 0 bases from V and 5 bases from J, with 9 bases in between. Germline V gene sequence: CDR1 SGHRS, CDR2 YFSETQ. CDR3 length: 14 residues. This CDR3 reads CASSLEGGYQPQHF. In DNA, the CDR3 is TGCGCCAGCAGCTTGGAGGGGGGATATCAGCCCCAGCATTTT.

The chain recombines TRBV9 with TRBJ2-1, with 9 bases that match TRBD2. Germline values: CDR1 SGDLS, CDR2 YYNGEE. The CDR3 runs 15 residues. With 8 bases clipped from V and 1 base from J, the junction kept 7 bases outside the gene matches. The CDR3 coding sequence is TGTGCCAGTTCAAGCGGGAGGTTATCCTACAATGAGCAGTTCTTC. Its protein product is CASSSGRLSYNEQFF.

The V call is TRBV5-5, the J call TRBJ2-2; D is perhaps TRBD2 (5 bases). CDR3 length: 15 residues. With 5 bases removed from V and 8 bases from J, the gap between germline ends came to 19 bases. Germline V lookup: CDR1 SGHKS, CDR2 YYEKEE (reference sequence). CDR3 amino acids: CASSTSALNLGELFF. As DNA, the CDR3 is TGTGCCAGCAGTACTAGTGCCTTGAACTTAGGGGAGCTGTTTTTT. Together with reference TRBV5-5 and TRBJ2-2, the CDR3 gives the full variable domain: DAGVTQSPTHLIKTRGQQVTLRCSPISGHKSVSWYQQVLGQGPQFIFQYYEKEERGRGNFPDRFSARQFPNYSSELNVNALLLGDSALYLCASSTSALNLGELFFGEGSRLTVL.

The chain's CDR3 is CASSFSRQGRNEQFF. Written as DNA, the CDR3 is TGTGCCAGCAGTTTCAGTAGACAGGGGAGGAATGAGCAGTTCTTC. The genes are TRBV6-5 and TRBJ2-1; 8 nucleotides match TRBD1. The CDR3 extends over 15 amino acids. Trimming took 4 bases from V and 7 from J; bases not matched to a gene: 9. Per the germline V gene, CDR1 is MNHEY and CDR2 is SVGAGI.

The chain recombines TRBV7-3 with TRBJ2-1; D is uncertain. The V end was cut by 0 bases, the J end by 4 bases, with 13 bases between. This CDR3 has 16 amino acids. Germline V gives CDR1 SGHTA, CDR2 FQGTGA. The CDR3, as DNA: TGTGCCAGCAGCTTAACGGACCCAACAGCTTACAATGAGCAGTTCTTC. Protein product: CASSLTDPTAYNEQFF. Full variable domain (outside the CDR3, taken from reference TRBV7-3 and TRBJ2-1): GAGVSQTPSNKVTEKGKYVELRCDPISGHTALYWYRQSLGQGPEFLIYFQGTGAADDSGLPNDRFFAVRPEGSVSTLKIQRTERGDSAVYLCASSLTDPTAYNEQFFGPGTRLTVL.

The chain combines TRBV28 with TRBJ1-1; D might be TRBD1 (5 bases). Per the germline V gene, CDR1 is MDHEN and CDR2 is SYDVKM. CDR3 size: 14 residues. V dropped 6 bases and J dropped 1 base, with 12 bases sitting between them. CDR3 nucleotide sequence: TGTGCCAGCAGGGAGGGACTCTCGAACACTGAAGCTTTCTTT. This sequence encodes CASREGLSNTEAFF. Combining the CDR3 with reference TRBV28 and TRBJ1-1 gives the whole variable domain DVKVTQSSRYLVKRTGEKVFLECVQDMDHENMFWYRQDPGLGLRLIYFSYDVKMKEKGDIPEGYSVSREKKERFSLILESASTNQTSMYLCASREGLSNTEAFFGQGTRLTVV.

The rearrangement joins TRBV10-2 to TRBJ2-5, with TRBD2 matching 11 bases. The V gene end was trimmed by 4 bases and the J gene end by 3 bases; junction bases not matched to a gene: 10. Per the germline V gene, CDR1 is WSHSY and CDR2 is SAAADI. This CDR3 has 17 amino acids. In nucleotides, the CDR3 is TGCGCCAGCAGTGTACCTAGCGGGAGGAACCTTGAAGAGACCCAGTACTTC. Amino acids: CASSVPSGRNLEETQYF.

The chain combines TRBV19 with TRBJ2-3; D not certain. V lost 8 bases and J 2 bases, leaving 14 bases between the germline ends. The CDR3 totals 14 residues. Per germline, CDR1 LNHDA and CDR2 SQIVND (reference sequence). CDR3 residues: CASRNPVLTDTQYF. Here the CDR3 DNA reads TGTGCCAGTCGGAACCCGGTTCTCACAGATACGCAGTATTTT.

This chain uses TRBV19 with TRBJ2-7; unclear D gene. V dropped 3 bases and J dropped 4 bases, with 13 bases sitting between them. The CDR3 contains 14 residues. CDR1 is LNHDA, CDR2 SQIVND, per germline (reference sequence). The chain's CDR3 is CASSMTPLGYEQYF. The CDR3 DNA reads as TGTGCCAGTAGTATGACCCCTCTCGGTTACGAGCAGTACTTC.

The CDR3 bases are TGTGCCACCGTAGGCGGGAGGGCCTGGGATACGCAGTATTTT. Translating it yields CATVGGRAWDTQYF. V is TRBV15 and J is TRBJ2-3; TRBD2 matches 9 bases. J lost 6 bases, V lost 8 bases, and 9 bases had no gene match. Germline CDR1 is LNHNV and CDR2 is YYDKDF (reference sequence). The CDR3 consists of 14 residues. Filled out from reference TRBV15 and TRBJ2-3, the complete variable domain reads DAMVIQNPRYQVTQFGKPVTLSCSQTLNHNVMYWYQQKSSQAPKLLFHYYDKDFNNEADTPDNFQSRRPNTSFCFLDIRSPGLGDTAMYLCATVGGRAWDTQYFGPGTRLTVL.

This clone was counted a single time. The chain has TRBV7-9 and TRBJ2-1; 8 bases align to TRBD2. CDR1 is SEHNR, CDR2 FQNEAQ, per germline (reference sequence). This CDR3 spans 16 amino acids. The V segment lost 0 bases and the J segment 2 bases; nucleotides outside the gene matches: 3. CDR3 DNA: TGTGCCAGCAGCTTAGCATCGGGAGGGCCCTACAATGAGCAGTTCTTC. It encodes CASSLASGGPYNEQFF.

The chain combines TRBV5-1 with TRBJ2-1; 10 bases are a match to TRBD1. Losses at the gene ends were 0 bases for V and 5 bases for J; bases not matched to a gene: 5. The CDR3 runs to 16 residues. Germline V gene lookup returns CDR1 SGHRS and CDR2 YFSETQ. The CDR3 spells CASSLETGGRNNEQFF. The CDR3 region has the DNA TGCGCCAGCAGCTTGGAGACAGGGGGCAGGAACAATGAGCAGTTCTTC.

The DNA for the CDR3 is TGTGCCAGTAGTATAGATGGAGGACCCTTTTCCTACGAGCAGTACTTC. Its protein product is CASSIDGGPFSYEQYF. The chain employs TRBV19 and TRBJ2-7, with TRBD2 as a possible D gene (5 bases). Germline lookup yields CDR1 LNHDA and CDR2 SQIVND (reference sequence). The CDR3 loop spans 16 amino acids. The V end lost 0 bases, the J end lost 1 base, and 13 bases lay between the germline ends.

The chain recombines TRBV7-8 with TRBJ1-5, with no clear D. This CDR3 region has 15 residues. Per the germline V gene, CDR1 is SGHVS and CDR2 is FQNEAQ. Between the trimmed V and J ends, which lost 5 bases and 6 bases, there was a span of 17 bases. In DNA, the CDR3 is TGTGCCAGCAGCCCCCGGCTTAGGGAGACTCAGCCCCAGCATTTT. Translated: CASSPRLRETQPQHF.

V is TRBV10-3 and J is TRBJ2-3; TRBD1 aligns across 11 bases. Trimming at V came to 6 bases and at J to 2 bases, leaving 7 bases not matched to a gene. Germline CDR1 reads ENHRY; CDR2 reads SYGVKD. The CDR3 totals 16 residues. CDR3 nucleotide sequence: TGTGCCATCAGGCAACCGGGACAGGGGGACACAGATACGCAGTATTTT. Translating gives CAIRQPGQGDTDTQYF.

V gene TRBV28 combines with J gene TRBJ2-4; D is uncertain. This CDR3 is built from 15 residues. The germline V gene has CDR1 MDHEN and CDR2 SYDVKM. Deletions cut 7 bases from V and 7 bases from J, with 20 bases between. Here the CDR3 reads CASTPTTQVWNIQYF. DNA of the CDR3: TGTGCCAGCACCCCTACTACGCAGGTGTGGAACATTCAGTACTTC. The variable domain in full, with the rest retrieved from reference TRBV28 and TRBJ2-4, is DVKVTQSSRYLVKRTGEKVFLECVQDMDHENMFWYRQDPGLGLRLIYFSYDVKMKEKGDIPEGYSVSREKKERFSLILESASTNQTSMYLCASTPTTQVWNIQYFGAGTRLSVL.